This T cell receptor (beta chain) derives from a study of OX40 agonist ivuxolimab in advanced cancers. Study outcomes and limitations: Partial responders dosed at 0.1-3.0 mg/kg displayed clonal expansion ranking among the lowest.

The CDR3 covers 13 residues. The V and J ends lost 4 bases and 6 bases, in that order; junction bases with no gene match: 6. CDR1 is SEHNR and CDR2 is FQNEAQ in the germline V gene (reference sequence). Systemic immunosuppression or a history of autoimmune disease excluded patients. At cycle 4 day 1, cycle 7 day 1, and baseline, blood was sampled. The protocol was immunoSEQ multiplex PCR, while the TCRdb copy is restricted to in-frame clones and leaves out a portion. The profile shows 80,000 to 100,000 clones, around 87% of them singletons. To note about this clone: Its antigen is not identified.

The rearrangement uses TRBV7-9 and TRBJ2-7; TRBD1 matches 7 bases. Sequenced material: CD4+ or CD8+ T cells sorted from blood, taken in a trial of the OX40 agonist ivuxolimab. This TCR came from an adult with an advanced solid tumor such as melanoma, head and neck, liver or kidney cancer. DNA of the CDR3: TGTGCCAGCAGCTCCCAGGGGGTTTCCGAGCAGTACTTC. It yields the protein CASSSQGVSEQYF.